The rows below give T cell receptor beta chains drawn from one sample of a study of T cell responses to AZD1222 COVID-19 vaccine. TCRdb's copy holds only in-frame clones and misses some; the assay was immunoSEQ multiplex PCR. The repertoire holds 40,000 to 60,000 clones, approximately 79% seen once, with about 20% in the top ten. Source: peripheral blood, taken on day 0 of MenACWY control vaccination. Source of these receptors: an adult in good health. The CDR3 runs from the conserved cysteine through the conserved F or W. Fields, in order: V gene, D gene, J gene, clone size, CDR3 DNA, CDR3 protein. The D gene is left open where the match is weak. Some rows have no size entry. The others give once, few or many, or a class for an expanded clone.

TRBV28	NA	TRBJ1-1	NA	TGTGCCAGCAGTTCCCGGTTAGGGACTGAAGCTTTCTTT	CASSSRLGTEAFF
TRBV7-2	NA	TRBJ2-3	NA	TGTGCCAGCAGCCCACCCCAAAATACGCAGTATTTT	CASSPPQNTQYF
TRBV24-1	TRBD1	TRBJ1-5	NA	TGTGCCACCAGTCGACAGGGAATAGATCAGCCCCAGCATTTT	CATSRQGIDQPQHF
TRBV7-6	NA	TRBJ2-2	few	TGTGCCAGCAGCCCCGGAGTGAACACCGGGGAGCTGTTTTTT	CASSPGVNTGELFF
TRBV5-5	TRBD2	TRBJ2-2	once	TGTGCCAGCAGCTTGGGAGCGAGCGGGAGCACCGGGGAGCTGTTTTTT	CASSLGASGSTGELFF
TRBV5-4	TRBD1	TRBJ2-2	NA	TGTGCCAGCAGCTCCAAACAGGGGACCGGGGAGCTGTTTTTT	CASSSKQGTGELFF
TRBV5-1	NA	TRBJ2-6	NA	TGCGCCAGCGGCGACCGGTTCTCTGGGGCCAACGTCCTGACTTTC	CASGDRFSGANVLTF
TRBV20-1	NA	TRBJ1-1	NA	TGCAGTGCTCCTAGGGGTACTGAAGCTTTCTTT	CSAPRGTEAFF
TRBV3-1/TRBV3-2	NA	TRBJ2-2	NA	TGTGCCAGCAGCCAAGAAAATACCGGTACCGGGGAGCTGTTTTTT	CASSQENTGTGELFF
TRBV14	NA	TRBJ1-4	NA	TGTGCCAGCAGCCATTTGAAGGAAAAACTGTTTTTT	CASSHLKEKLFF
TRBV5-4	TRBD2	TRBJ2-7	NA	TGTGCCAGCAAGACGGGGGGGGCCTACGAGCAGTACTTC	CASKTGGAYEQYF
TRBV3-1/TRBV3-2	TRBD1	TRBJ2-3	NA	TGTGCCAGCAGCCAAGGAGGGGGCGGTTCAGATACGCAGTATTTT	CASSQGGGGSDTQYF
TRBV28	NA	TRBJ1-1	NA	TGTGCCAGCAGCTCCCCACACGGGGTTTCCACTGAAGCTTTCTTT	CASSSPHGVSTEAFF
TRBV29-1	TRBD1	TRBJ2-2	few	TGCAGCGCTCGGTGGGGACAGGGGTACACCGGGGAGCTGTTTTTT	CSARWGQGYTGELFF
TRBV27	NA	TRBJ1-2	few	TGTGCCAGCAGTTTAGAGGGTAACTATGGCTACACCTTC	CASSLEGNYGYTF
TRBV5-1	NA	TRBJ2-7	NA	TGCGCCAGCAGCTTGGATCCGGCATCTCCATCCTACGAGCAGTACTTC	CASSLDPASPSYEQYF
TRBV28	NA	TRBJ2-2	once	TGTGCCAGCAGTTTATTTAAAGCGACCGGGGAGCTGTTTTTT	CASSLFKATGELFF
TRBV6-5	NA	TRBJ1-1	few	TGTGCCAGCAGTTATGGCACTGAAGCTTTCTTT	CASSYGTEAFF
TRBV7-9	NA	TRBJ2-1	NA	TGTGCCAGCAGCTCCGAAGGGAATGAGCAGTTCTTC	CASSSEGNEQFF
TRBV6-5	TRBD1	TRBJ1-1	NA	TGTGCCACCAGAGGGGCAGGGGGCACTGAAGCTTTCTTT	CATRGAGGTEAFF
TRBV10-3	TRBD2	TRBJ2-1	NA	TGTGCCATCAATGGAGCTAGCGGCGCGTTCCCCTCCTACAATGAGCAGTTCTTC	CAINGASGAFPSYNEQFF
TRBV9	TRBD2	TRBJ2-2	NA	TGTGCCAGCAGCGTAGGGGGACTAGCGAACACCGGGGAGCTGTTTTTT	CASSVGGLANTGELFF
TRBV30	NA	TRBJ1-1	once	TGTGCCTGGAGTGGTACACTGAACACTGAAGCTTTCTTT	CAWSGTLNTEAFF
TRBV5-1	NA	TRBJ1-1	NA	TGCGCCAGCAGGGTGGGGATAGCCACTGAAGCTTTCTTT	CASRVGIATEAFF
TRBV5-1	NA	TRBJ2-3	NA	TGCGCCAGCAGCCCCAGGGACCCCACAGATACGCAGTATTTT	CASSPRDPTDTQYF
TRBV4-1	NA	TRBJ1-5	NA	TGCGCCAGCAGCCTCGGACAGATTCCTAATGAGAATCAGCCCCAGCATTTT	CASSLGQIPNENQPQHF
TRBV11-3	NA	TRBJ2-1	few	TGTGCCAGCAGCTTAGTTTGGTGTATGGGGGAGCGCCTCTATAGAAATGAGCAGTTCTTC	CASSLVWCMGERLYRNEQFF
TRBV6-6	NA	TRBJ2-2	NA	TGTGCCAGCAGTTACTCGACAGCGAACACCGGGGAGCTGTTTTTT	CASSYSTANTGELFF
TRBV27	TRBD1	TRBJ1-5	NA	TGTGCCAGCAGTTCCGAACCCGGGACAGGCAAGCCCCAGCATTTT	CASSSEPGTGKPQHF
TRBV6-5	NA	TRBJ2-4	medium-sized	TGTGCCAGCAGAACAGGGAAGGGCAAAAACATTCAGTACTTC	CASRTGKGKNIQYF
TRBV19	TRBD1	TRBJ1-5	NA	TGTGCCAGTAGTCCGGGGGGGACAGGGGGCTATCAGCCCCAGCATTTT	CASSPGGTGGYQPQHF
TRBV15	NA	TRBJ2-7	NA	TGTGCCACCAGCAGGACCAACTCTCACGAGCAGTACTTC	CATSRTNSHEQYF